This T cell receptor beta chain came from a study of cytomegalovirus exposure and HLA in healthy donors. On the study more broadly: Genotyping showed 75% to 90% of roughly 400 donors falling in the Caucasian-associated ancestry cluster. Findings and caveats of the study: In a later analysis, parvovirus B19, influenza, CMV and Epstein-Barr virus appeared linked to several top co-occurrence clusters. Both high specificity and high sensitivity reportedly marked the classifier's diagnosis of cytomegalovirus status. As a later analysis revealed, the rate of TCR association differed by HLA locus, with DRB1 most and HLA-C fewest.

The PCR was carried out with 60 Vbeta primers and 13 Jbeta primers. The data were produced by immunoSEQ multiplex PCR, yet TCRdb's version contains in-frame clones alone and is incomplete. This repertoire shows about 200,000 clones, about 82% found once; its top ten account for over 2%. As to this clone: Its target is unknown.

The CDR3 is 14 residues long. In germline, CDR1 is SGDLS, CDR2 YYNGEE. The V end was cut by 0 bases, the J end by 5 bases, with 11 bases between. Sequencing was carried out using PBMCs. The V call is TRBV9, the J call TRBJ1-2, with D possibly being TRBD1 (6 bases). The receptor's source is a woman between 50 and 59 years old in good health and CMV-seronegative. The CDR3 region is CASSVEGDLYGYTF. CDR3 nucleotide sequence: TGTGCCAGCAGCGTAGAGGGGGACCTGTATGGCTACACCTTC.